These 15 T cell receptor beta chains came from one sample sequenced in a study of shared clonotypes between healthy human individuals. Method: immunoSEQ multiplex PCR; TCRdb's copy keeps in-frame clones and lacks some. The repertoire holds over 800,000 clones, with 92% as singletons. CD45RO-negative CD8 cells positively selected for CCR7 made up the naive population, which excluded terminally differentiated effector memory CD45RA+ cells. Sequenced: naive CD8+ T cells sorted from blood. Receptor source: a man between 25 and 39 years old in good health.

The chain carries TRBV7-9 and TRBJ1-1; D perhaps matches TRBD1 (5 bases). Looked up from germline, CDR1 is SEHNR and CDR2 is FQNEAQ (reference sequence). This CDR3 has 16 residues. V lost 6 bases to trimming and J lost 0 bases, with 17 bases between them. This CDR3 is CASSRTGTGVNTEAFF. CDR3 bases: TGTGCCAGCAGTCGAACCGGGACTGGGGTGAACACTGAAGCTTTCTTT.

The chain recombines TRBV5-1 with TRBJ2-7; D is uncertain. The V and J ends lost 5 bases and 2 bases respectively, with 8 bases between them. There are 12 residues in the CDR3. Germline V lookup: CDR1 SGHRS, CDR2 YFSETQ. The CDR3 region is CASRLGPYEQYF. CDR3 sequence (DNA): TGCGCCAGCAGGCTCGGCCCCTACGAGCAGTACTTC.

The V and J genes are TRBV15 and TRBJ1-1; no firm D call. Per germline, CDR1 LNHNV and CDR2 YYDKDF (reference sequence). CDR3 length: 11 residues. V was shortened by 4 bases and J by 7 bases, with 7 bases between the two germline ends. The CDR3 protein is CATSTFGEAFF. CDR3 bases: TGTGCCACCAGCACCTTCGGTGAAGCTTTCTTT.

The rearrangement links TRBV7-3 to TRBJ2-1; 12 bases align to TRBD2. The CDR3 sequence is 15 residues long. Germline trimming cut 5 bases from V and 6 bases from J; bases unmatched to any gene: 5. Germline assignment: CDR1 SGHTA and CDR2 FQGTGA. The CDR3 DNA follows: TGTGCCAGCAGCCTACTAGCGGGAGGCCCCAATGAGCAGTTCTTC. It codes for CASSLLAGGPNEQFF.

The chain is built from TRBV14 and TRBJ2-1; TRBD2 agrees at 9 bases. Germline V gives CDR1 SGHDN, CDR2 FVKESK. The V and J ends lost 4 bases and 10 bases, in that order; junction bases with no gene match: 14. CDR3 length: 16 residues. CDR3 residues: CASSRSRAGGTWEQFF. DNA of the CDR3: TGTGCCAGCAGCCGGTCCAGGGCGGGAGGGACCTGGGAGCAGTTCTTC.

This chain links TRBV11-2 with TRBJ2-1; weak D call: TRBD2 (6 bases). This CDR3 region has 16 residues. Germline assignment: CDR1 SGHAT and CDR2 FQNNGV. Trimming shortened V by 5 bases and J by 0 bases, and 14 bases separated the two germline ends. CDR3 sequence: CASSQDSGSSYNEQFF. CDR3 bases: TGTGCCAGCAGCCAAGATAGCGGTTCCTCCTACAATGAGCAGTTCTTC.

The chain has TRBV9 and TRBJ1-1; D remains unclear. Germline V gives CDR1 SGDLS, CDR2 YYNGEE. The CDR3 loop spans 13 amino acids. Trimming stripped 3 bases from V and 11 bases from J, with 17 bases between. The chain's CDR3 is CASSAVGERWAFF. The CDR3 DNA reads TGTGCCAGCAGCGCGGTCGGGGAGAGGTGGGCTTTCTTT.

J is TRBJ2-1 and V is TRBV2; maybe TRBD2 (5 bases). The CDR3 length is 16 residues. Trimming left V 6 bases short and J 7 bases short, with 22 bases between. The germline V gene encodes CDR1 SNHLY and CDR2 FYNNEI. CDR3 bases: TGTGCCAGCAGGGACTTCCCCCTCGCCCAAGGGAATGAGCAGTTCTTC. Amino acids: CASRDFPLAQGNEQFF.

This clone was recorded once. J is TRBJ1-2 and V is TRBV7-9; D gene unclear. Germline V lookup: CDR1 SEHNR, CDR2 FQNEAQ (reference sequence). This CDR3 is 14 amino acids long. The V end was cut by 5 bases, the J end by 6 bases, with 16 bases between. CDR3 sequence reads: CASSPKVDPHGYTF. CDR3 sequence (DNA): TGTGCCAGCAGCCCAAAAGTCGACCCACATGGCTACACCTTC. Together with reference TRBV7-9 and TRBJ1-2, the CDR3 gives the full variable domain: DTGVSQNPRHKITKRGQNVTFRCDPISEHNRLYWYRQTLGQGPEFLTYFQNEAQLEKSRLLSDRFSAERPKGSFSTLEIQRTEQGDSAMYLCASSPKVDPHGYTFGSGTRLTVV.

J is TRBJ1-1 and V is TRBV19; D remains ambiguous. Trimming took off 5 bases at V and 0 bases at J, with 7 bases between the two ends. The germline gives CDR1 LNHDA, CDR2 SQIVND (reference sequence). CDR3 length: 13 residues. CDR3 amino acids: CASSYSMNTEAFF. In nucleotides, the CDR3 is TGTGCCAGTAGTTATAGTATGAACACTGAAGCTTTCTTT.

The chain combines TRBV4-1 with TRBJ2-7, with D unresolved. This CDR3 region has 13 residues. CDR1 is MGHRA and CDR2 is YSYEKL in the germline V gene. The V end lost 0 bases, the J end lost 7 bases, and 10 bases lay between the germline ends. In DNA form, the CDR3 reads TGCGCCAGCAGCCAAGATCCGTCAGGTGAGCAGTACTTC. Its protein is CASSQDPSGEQYF.

J is TRBJ2-5 and V is TRBV7-9, with a tentative D call TRBD1 (6 bases). Trimming removed 5 bases from V and 4 bases from J, with 26 bases in between. The CDR3 is 18 amino acids. From germline, CDR1 is SEHNR and CDR2 FQNEAQ (reference sequence). This CDR3 reads CASSLTGLTGHGRETQYF. The CDR3 DNA reads as TGTGCCAGCAGCCTTACCGGTCTTACAGGGCATGGCAGAGAGACCCAGTACTTC.

CDR3 bases: TGTGCCAGCAGTGAAGCTAGCGGGAGGGCCGGTGATACGCAGTATTTT. Protein product: CASSEASGRAGDTQYF. This chain joins TRBV2 and TRBJ2-3; 11 bases match TRBD2. The CDR3 covers 16 residues. CDR1 SNHLY and CDR2 FYNNEI come from the germline V gene. Trimming at V came to 0 bases and at J to 6 bases, leaving 5 bases not matched to a gene.

This chain joins TRBV2 and TRBJ2-7; maybe TRBD2 (7 bases). The CDR3 loop spans 15 amino acids. CDR1 and CDR2 (germline): SNHLY, FYNNEI. Trimming took off 3 bases at V and 3 bases at J, with 15 bases between the two ends. The CDR3 DNA is TGTGCCAGCAGTGAGGGTGGGAGGGGGGTCTACGAGCAGTACTTC. It yields the protein CASSEGGRGVYEQYF.

The chain couples TRBV18 to TRBJ2-5; no definite D call. V was shortened by 6 bases and J by 0 bases, with 8 bases between the two germline ends. The CDR3 loop spans 13 amino acids. Germline V gene lookup returns CDR1 KGHSH and CDR2 LQKENI. In nucleotides, the CDR3 is TGTGCCAGCTCCAATGACTACCAAGAGACCCAGTACTTC. The encoded protein is CASSNDYQETQYF.